This entry is about one T cell receptor beta chain. The antigen remains unidentified. The sample belongs to a study of STAT5B mutations in CD4+ large granular lymphocyte leukemia. The wider study: The CDR3 'QG' motif was associated with a particular HLA allele among healthy donors. Findings and limits, study-wide: Roughly a quarter of private leukemic clonotypes occurred rarely in other patients' non-leukemic repertoires. Patient CD4-sorted repertoires looked more clonal than healthy CD4+ repertoires, even without putative leukemic clones.

J gave up 2 bases and V 4 bases, and 4 bases lay outside the gene matches. This CDR3 spans 15 amino acids. Germline V gene lookup returns CDR1 SGHNT and CDR2 YYREEE (reference sequence). TCRdb's table, derived via immunoSEQ multiplex PCR, lists solely in-frame clones and lacks some. The sample lists around 35,000 clones; nearly 90% were seen once. This sequence was found in a human donor in good health. The chain links TRBV5-4 to TRBJ2-5, with TRBD2 matching 11 bases. The source material was CD4+ T cells from blood buffy coats. CDR3 residues: CASSPGTSGQETQYF. CDR3 bases: TGTGCCAGCAGCCCAGGGACTAGCGGACAAGAGACCCAGTACTTC.